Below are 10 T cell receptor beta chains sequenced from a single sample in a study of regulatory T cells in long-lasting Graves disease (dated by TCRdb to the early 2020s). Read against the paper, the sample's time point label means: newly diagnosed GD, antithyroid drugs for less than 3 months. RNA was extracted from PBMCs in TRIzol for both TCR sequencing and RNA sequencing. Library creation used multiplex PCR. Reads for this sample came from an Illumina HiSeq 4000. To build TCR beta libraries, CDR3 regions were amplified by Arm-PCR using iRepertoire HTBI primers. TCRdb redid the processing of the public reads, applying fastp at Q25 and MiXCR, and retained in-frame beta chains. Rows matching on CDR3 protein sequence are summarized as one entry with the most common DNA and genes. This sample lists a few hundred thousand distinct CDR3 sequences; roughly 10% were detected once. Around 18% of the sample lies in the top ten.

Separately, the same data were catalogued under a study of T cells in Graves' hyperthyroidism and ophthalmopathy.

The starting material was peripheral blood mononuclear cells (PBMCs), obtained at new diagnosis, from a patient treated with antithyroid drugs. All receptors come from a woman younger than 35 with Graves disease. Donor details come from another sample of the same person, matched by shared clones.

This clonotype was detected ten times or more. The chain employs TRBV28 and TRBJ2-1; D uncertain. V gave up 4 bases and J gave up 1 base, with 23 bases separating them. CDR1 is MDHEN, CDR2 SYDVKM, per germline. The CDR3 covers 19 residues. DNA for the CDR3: TGTGCCAGCAGTTCTTCTTATTGGATCTTCGCGAAGTCCTACAATGAGCAGTTCTTC. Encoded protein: CASSSSYWIFAKSYNEQFF. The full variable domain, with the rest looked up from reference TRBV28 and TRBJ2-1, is DVKVTQSSRYLVKRTGEKVFLECVQDMDHENMFWYRQDPGLGLRLIYFSYDVKMKEKGDIPEGYSVSREKKERFSLILESASTNQTSMYLCASSSSYWIFAKSYNEQFFGPGTRLTVL.

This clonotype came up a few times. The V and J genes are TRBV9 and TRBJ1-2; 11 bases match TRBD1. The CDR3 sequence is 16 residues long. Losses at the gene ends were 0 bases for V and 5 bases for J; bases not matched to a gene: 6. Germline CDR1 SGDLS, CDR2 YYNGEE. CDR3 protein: CASSVDADRGLYGYTF. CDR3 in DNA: TGTGCCAGCAGCGTAGATGCGGACAGGGGGCTTTATGGCTACACCTTC.

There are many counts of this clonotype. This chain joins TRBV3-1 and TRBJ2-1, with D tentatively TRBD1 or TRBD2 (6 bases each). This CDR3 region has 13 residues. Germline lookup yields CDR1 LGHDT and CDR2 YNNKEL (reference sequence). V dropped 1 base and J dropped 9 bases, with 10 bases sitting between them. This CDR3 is CASSQAGAGEQFF. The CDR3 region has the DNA TGTGCCAGCAGCCAAGCGGGGGCGGGTGAGCAGTTCTTC.

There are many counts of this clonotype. CDR3 coding DNA: TGCGCCAGCAGCTCGAAGCTCCGGGACACTGAAGCTTTCTTT. Protein: CASSSKLRDTEAFF. V gene TRBV5-1 combines with J gene TRBJ1-1, with D uncertain. V dropped 3 bases and J dropped 3 bases, with 12 bases sitting between them. The CDR3 is 14 amino acids. Germline lookup yields CDR1 SGHRS and CDR2 YFSETQ.

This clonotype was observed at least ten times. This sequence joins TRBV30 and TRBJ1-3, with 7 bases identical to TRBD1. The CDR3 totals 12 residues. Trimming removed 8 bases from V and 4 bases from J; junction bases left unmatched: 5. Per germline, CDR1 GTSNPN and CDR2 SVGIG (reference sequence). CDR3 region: CAQRQGGNTIYF. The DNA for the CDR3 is TGTGCCCAAAGACAGGGAGGAAACACCATATATTTT.

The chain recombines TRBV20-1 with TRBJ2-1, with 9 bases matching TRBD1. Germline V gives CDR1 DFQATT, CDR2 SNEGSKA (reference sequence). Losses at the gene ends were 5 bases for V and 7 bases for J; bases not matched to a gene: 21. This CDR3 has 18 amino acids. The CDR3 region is CSASGTGRLGGRLNEQFF. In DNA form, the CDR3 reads TGCAGTGCTTCAGGGACAGGGAGATTGGGCGGAAGATTGAATGAGCAGTTCTTC.

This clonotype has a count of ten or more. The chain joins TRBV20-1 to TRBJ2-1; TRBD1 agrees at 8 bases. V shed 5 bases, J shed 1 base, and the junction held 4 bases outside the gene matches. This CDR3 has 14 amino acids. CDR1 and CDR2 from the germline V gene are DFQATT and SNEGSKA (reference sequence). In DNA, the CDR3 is TGCAGTGCTCATGACAGGGGATCCTACAATGAGCAGTTCTTC. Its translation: CSAHDRGSYNEQFF.

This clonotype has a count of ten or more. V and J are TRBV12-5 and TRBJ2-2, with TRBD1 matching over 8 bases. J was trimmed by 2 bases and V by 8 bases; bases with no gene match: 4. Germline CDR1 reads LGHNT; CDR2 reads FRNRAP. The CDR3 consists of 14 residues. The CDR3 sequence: CASRTGGNTGELFF. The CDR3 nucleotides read TGTGCTAGTAGAACAGGGGGAAACACCGGGGAGCTGTTTTTT.

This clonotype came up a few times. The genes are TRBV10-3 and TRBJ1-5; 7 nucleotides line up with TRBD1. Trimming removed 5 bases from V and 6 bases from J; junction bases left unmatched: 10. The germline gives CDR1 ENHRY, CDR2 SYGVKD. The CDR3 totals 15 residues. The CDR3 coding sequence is TGTGCCATCAGTTCATCAGGGGGAGGGAGTCAGCCCCAGCATTTT. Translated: CAISSSGGGSQPQHF.

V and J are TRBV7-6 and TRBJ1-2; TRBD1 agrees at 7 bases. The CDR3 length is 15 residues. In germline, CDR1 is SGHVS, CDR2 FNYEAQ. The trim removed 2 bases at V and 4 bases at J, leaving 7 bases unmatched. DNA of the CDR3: TGTGCCAGCAGCTTAACCAGACAGGGAGGCTATGGCTACACCTTC. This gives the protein CASSLTRQGGYGYTF.